This T cell receptor beta chain was sequenced in a study of early T cells in non-severe SARS-CoV-2 infection. TCRdb independently ran MiXCR on the 5' RACE reads; one entry per CDR3 protein. The table includes nearly 30,000 distinct CDR3 sequences, 5.7% detected once. This clonotype was found many times. The CDR3 is 16 residues long. V was pared by 4 bases and J by 5 bases, with 20 bases between. Germline V gives CDR1 SEHNR, CDR2 FQNEAQ (reference sequence). This chain connects TRBV7-9 to TRBJ2-5; D possibly uses TRBD1 or TRBD2 (5 bases each). The receptor was derived from an adult who was a healthcare worker with PCR-confirmed SARS-CoV-2 infection or an uninfected control (not recorded which). Sequenced input: whole blood. Here the CDR3 DNA reads TGTGCCAGCAGCTCAGGAAATCTCGGGGCTTTGGAGACCCAGTACTTC. As protein: CASSSGNLGALETQYF.